This T cell receptor (beta chain) stems from a study of response to subunit inactivated influenza vaccine. V gave up 7 bases and J gave up 4 bases, with 10 bases separating them. This CDR3 contains 12 residues. Germline CDR1 reads SEHNR; CDR2 reads FQNEAQ (reference sequence). TCRdb ran MiXCR on the RT-PCR reads and lists one entry per CDR3 protein. The table shows about 540,000 distinct CDR3 sequences, with 14% occurring only once. Source: PBMCs from blood, taken roughly 12 days after vaccination. The chain joins TRBV7-9 to TRBJ1-2; a weak D match, TRBD1 (5 bases). The clonotype was recovered from a man aged 50-60 years who received an inactivated influenza vaccine. CDR3 protein: CASTGGPYGYTF. Written as DNA, the CDR3 is TGTGCCAGCACCGGGGGACCCTATGGCTACACCTTC.